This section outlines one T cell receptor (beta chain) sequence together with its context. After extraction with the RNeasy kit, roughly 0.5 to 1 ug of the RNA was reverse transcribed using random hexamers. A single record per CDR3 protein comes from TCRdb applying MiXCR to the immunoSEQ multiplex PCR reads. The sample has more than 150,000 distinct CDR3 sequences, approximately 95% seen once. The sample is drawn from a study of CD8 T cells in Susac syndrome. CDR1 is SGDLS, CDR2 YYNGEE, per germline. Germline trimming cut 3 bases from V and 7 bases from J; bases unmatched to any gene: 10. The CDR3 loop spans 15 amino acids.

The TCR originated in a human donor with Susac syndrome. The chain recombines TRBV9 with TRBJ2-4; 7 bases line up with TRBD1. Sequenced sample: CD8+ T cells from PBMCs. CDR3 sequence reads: CASSAYRGEGNIQYF. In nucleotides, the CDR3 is TGTGCCAGCAGCGCCTACAGGGGAGAAGGGAACATTCAGTACTTC.